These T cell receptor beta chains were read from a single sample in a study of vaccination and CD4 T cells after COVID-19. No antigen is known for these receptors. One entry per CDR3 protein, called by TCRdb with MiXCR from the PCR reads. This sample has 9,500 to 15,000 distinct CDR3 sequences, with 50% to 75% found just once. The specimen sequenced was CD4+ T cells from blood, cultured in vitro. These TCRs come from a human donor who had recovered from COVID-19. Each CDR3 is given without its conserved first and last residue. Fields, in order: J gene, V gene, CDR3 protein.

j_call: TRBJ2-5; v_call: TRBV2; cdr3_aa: ASVYQETQY
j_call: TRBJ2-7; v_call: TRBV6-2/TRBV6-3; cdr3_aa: ASSYGLDSSYEQY
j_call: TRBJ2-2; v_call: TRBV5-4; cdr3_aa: ASSLSGRNGELF
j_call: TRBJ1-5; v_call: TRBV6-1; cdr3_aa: ASSKYSNQPQH
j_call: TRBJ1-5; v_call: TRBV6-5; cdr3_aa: ASSYSRGDNQPQH
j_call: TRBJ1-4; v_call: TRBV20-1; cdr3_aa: SAADRFDEKLF
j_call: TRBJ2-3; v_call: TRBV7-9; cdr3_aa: ASSPGTASTDTQY
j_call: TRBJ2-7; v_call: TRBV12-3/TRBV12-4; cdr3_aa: ASSFPGTSDEQY
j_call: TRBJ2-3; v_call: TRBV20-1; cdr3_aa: SATRSGITDTQY
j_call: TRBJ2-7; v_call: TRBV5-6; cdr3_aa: ASSLKGGSYEQY
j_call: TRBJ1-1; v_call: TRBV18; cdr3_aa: ASSPGQGLMNTEAF
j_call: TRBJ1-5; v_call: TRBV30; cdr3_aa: AWSGGGGSNQPQH
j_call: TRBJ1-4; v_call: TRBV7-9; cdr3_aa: ASSATPGQGFAELF
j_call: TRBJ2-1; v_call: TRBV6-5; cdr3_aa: ASSYHAPEPTGSSYNEQF
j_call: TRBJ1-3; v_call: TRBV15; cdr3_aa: ATSRSITNWGENTIY
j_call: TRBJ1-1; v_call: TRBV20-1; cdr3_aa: SAELTSADLNTEAF
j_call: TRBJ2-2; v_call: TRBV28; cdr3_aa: AVERERSGELF
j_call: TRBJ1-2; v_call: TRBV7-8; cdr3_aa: ASSLQGADYGYT
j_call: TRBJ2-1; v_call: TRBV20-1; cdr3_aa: SVPRTLNEQF
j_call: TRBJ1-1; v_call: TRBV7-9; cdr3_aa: ASSPRGGGSTEAF
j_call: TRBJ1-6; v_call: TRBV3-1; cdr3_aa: ASSPSGQSPLH
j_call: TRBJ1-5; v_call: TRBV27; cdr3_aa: ASGIRRGGDQPQH
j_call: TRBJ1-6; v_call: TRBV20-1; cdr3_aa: SANHRDSWNSPLH
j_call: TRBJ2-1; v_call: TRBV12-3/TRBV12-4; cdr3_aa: ASSVLAGPHNEQF
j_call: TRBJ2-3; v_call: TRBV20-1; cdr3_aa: SARDEREATTDTQY
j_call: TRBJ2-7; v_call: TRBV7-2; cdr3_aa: ASSLEIGSYEQY
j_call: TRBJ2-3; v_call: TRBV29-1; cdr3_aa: SVEGRAGGIDTQY
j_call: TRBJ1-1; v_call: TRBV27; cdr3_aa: ASSLTGSMNTEAF